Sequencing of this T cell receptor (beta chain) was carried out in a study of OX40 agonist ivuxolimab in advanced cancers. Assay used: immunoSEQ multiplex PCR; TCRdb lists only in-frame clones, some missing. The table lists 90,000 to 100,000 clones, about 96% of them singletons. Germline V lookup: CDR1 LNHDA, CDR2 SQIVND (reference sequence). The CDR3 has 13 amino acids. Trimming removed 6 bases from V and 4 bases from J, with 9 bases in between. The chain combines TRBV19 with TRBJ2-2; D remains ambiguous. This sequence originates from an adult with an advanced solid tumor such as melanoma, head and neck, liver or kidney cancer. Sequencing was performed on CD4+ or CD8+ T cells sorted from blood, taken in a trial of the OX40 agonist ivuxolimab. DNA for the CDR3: TGTGCCAGTAGCCTAGGCTCCACCGGGGAGCTGTTTTTT. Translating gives CASSLGSTGELFF.